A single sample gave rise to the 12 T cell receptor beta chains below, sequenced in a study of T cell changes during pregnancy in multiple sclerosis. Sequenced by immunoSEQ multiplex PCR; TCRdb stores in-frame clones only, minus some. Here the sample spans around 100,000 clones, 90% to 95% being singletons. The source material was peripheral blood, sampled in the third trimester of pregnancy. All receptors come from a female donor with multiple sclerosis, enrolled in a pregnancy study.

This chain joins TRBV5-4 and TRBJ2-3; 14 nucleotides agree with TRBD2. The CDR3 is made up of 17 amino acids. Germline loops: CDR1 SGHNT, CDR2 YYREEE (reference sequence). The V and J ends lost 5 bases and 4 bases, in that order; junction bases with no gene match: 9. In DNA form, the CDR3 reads TGTGCCAGCAGGGGCCCGGGACTAGCGGGAGTGTCAGATACGCAGTATTTT. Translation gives CASRGPGLAGVSDTQYF.

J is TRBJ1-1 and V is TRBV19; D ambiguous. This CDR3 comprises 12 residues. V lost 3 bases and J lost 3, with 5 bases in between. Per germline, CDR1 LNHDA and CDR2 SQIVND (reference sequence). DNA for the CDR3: TGTGCCAGTAGTATGCGAGACACTGAAGCTTTCTTT. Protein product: CASSMRDTEAFF.

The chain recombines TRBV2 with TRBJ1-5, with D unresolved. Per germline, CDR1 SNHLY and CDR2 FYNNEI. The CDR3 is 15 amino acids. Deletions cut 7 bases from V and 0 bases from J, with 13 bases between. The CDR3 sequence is CASTRGAYSNQPQHF. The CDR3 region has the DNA TGTGCCAGCACGCGCGGCGCGTATAGCAATCAGCCCCAGCATTTT.

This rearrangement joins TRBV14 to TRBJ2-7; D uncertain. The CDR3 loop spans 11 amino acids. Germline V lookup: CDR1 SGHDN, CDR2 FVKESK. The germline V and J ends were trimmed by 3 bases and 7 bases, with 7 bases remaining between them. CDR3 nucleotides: TGTGCCAGCAGCCAGAACCGGGAGCAGTACTTC. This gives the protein CASSQNREQYF.

CDR3 bases: TGTGCCAGCAGTGGGACAGGGGGCCGTCAGCCCCAGCATTTT. Its translation is CASSGTGGRQPQHF. The chain uses TRBV2 and TRBJ1-5, with 11 bases aligning to TRBD1. CDR3 length equals 14 residues. The V and J ends lost 4 bases and 6 bases, in that order; junction bases with no gene match: 2. Germline loops: CDR1 SNHLY, CDR2 FYNNEI. The whole variable domain, filled in from reference TRBV2 and TRBJ1-5, reads EPEVTQTPSHQVTQMGQEVILRCVPISNHLYFYWYRQILGQKVEFLVSFYNNEISEKSEIFDDQFSVERPDGSNFTLKIRSTKLEDSAMYFCASSGTGGRQPQHFGDGTRLSIL.

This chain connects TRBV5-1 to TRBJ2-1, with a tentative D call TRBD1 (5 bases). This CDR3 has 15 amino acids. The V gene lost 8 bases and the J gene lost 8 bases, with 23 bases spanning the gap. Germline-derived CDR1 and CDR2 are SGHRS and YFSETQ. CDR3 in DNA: TGCGCCAGTAACCTTGGCGACGTCACAGGCCATGAGCAGTTCTTC. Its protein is CASNLGDVTGHEQFF.

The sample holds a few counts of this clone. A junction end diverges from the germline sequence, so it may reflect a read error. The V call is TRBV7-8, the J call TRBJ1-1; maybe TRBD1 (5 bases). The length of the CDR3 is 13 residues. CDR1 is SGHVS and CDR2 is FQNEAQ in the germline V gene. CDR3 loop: CASSPGGNPEAFF. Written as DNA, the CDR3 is TGTGCCAGCAGCCCTGGGGGGAACCCTGAAGCTTTCTTT.

This chain's CDR3 is CATRTGGSYEQYF. The CDR3 DNA is TGTGCCACCAGGACAGGGGGCTCGTACGAGCAGTACTTC. The chain uses TRBV28 and TRBJ2-7, with 11 bases aligning to TRBD1. V was pared by 10 bases and J by 4 bases, with 6 bases of the junction left unmatched. Germline lookup yields CDR1 MDHEN and CDR2 SYDVKM. The CDR3 consists of 13 residues.

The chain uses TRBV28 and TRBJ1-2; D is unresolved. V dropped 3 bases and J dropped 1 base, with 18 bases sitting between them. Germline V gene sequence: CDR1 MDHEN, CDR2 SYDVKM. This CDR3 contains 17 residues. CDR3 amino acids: CASSFRRVAGGNYGYTF. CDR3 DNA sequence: TGTGCCAGCAGTTTCCGCCGAGTGGCAGGAGGTAACTATGGCTACACCTTC.

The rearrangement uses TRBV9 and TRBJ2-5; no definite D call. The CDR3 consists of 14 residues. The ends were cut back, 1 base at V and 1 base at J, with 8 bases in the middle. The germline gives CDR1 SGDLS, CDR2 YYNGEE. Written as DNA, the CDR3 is TGTGCCAGCAGCGTACCACCTACCCAAGAGACCCAGTACTTC. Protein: CASSVPPTQETQYF.

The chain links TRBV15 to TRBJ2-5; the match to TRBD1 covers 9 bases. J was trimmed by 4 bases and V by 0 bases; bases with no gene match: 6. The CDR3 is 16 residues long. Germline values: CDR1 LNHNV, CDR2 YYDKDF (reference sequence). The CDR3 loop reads CATSRDKRTGVETQYF. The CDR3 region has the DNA TGTGCCACCAGCAGAGATAAAAGGACAGGGGTAGAGACCCAGTACTTC.

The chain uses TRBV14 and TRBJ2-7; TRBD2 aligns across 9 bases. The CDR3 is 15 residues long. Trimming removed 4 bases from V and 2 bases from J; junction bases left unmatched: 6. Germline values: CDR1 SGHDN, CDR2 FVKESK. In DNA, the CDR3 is TGTGCCAGCAGCCCCTGGGCGGGAGGGACCTACGAGCAGTACTTC. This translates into CASSPWAGGTYEQYF.